These 18 T cell receptor beta chains share one sample of origin, sequenced in a study of blood T cell repertoires in COVID-19. Produced via immunoSEQ multiplex PCR; TCRdb's table is partial and in-frame only. The table records tens of thousands of clones, around 80% of them present only once. The material sequenced was peripheral blood. These receptors were obtained from an elderly woman with active or convalescent COVID-19.

This chain joins TRBV9 and TRBJ1-3, with 9 positions matching TRBD1. Per the germline V gene, CDR1 is SGDLS and CDR2 is YYNGEE. The CDR3 sequence is 19 residues long. With 4 bases clipped from V and 3 bases from J, the junction kept 17 bases outside the gene matches. The CDR3 loop reads CASSPPFEGTGFSGNTIYF. CDR3 bases: TGTGCCAGCAGCCCTCCCTTCGAGGGGACAGGGTTTAGTGGAAACACCATATATTTT.

The chain has TRBV7-2 and TRBJ2-6; D uncertain. The CDR3 is 14 amino acids. Trimming took 5 bases from V and 4 from J, leaving 9 bases between them. Germline V gene lookup returns CDR1 SGHTA and CDR2 FQGNSA. This chain's CDR3 is CASSPPRGANVLTF. CDR3 coding DNA: TGTGCCAGCAGCCCCCCGAGAGGGGCCAACGTCCTGACTTTC.

This clone was seen at least ten times. V and J are TRBV14 and TRBJ2-1; D might be TRBD2 (5 bases). V gave up 0 bases and J gave up 4 bases, with 10 bases separating them. The germline CDR1 and CDR2 sequences are SGHDN and FVKESK. The CDR3 length is 15 residues. CDR3 bases: TGTGCCAGCAGCCAAGATCTACCGGGATACAATGAGCAGTTCTTC. The encoded protein is CASSQDLPGYNEQFF.

The CDR3 loop is CASSEAGKSNSPLHF. The CDR3 DNA reads as TGTGCCAGCAGCGAGGCGGGGAAAAGTAATTCACCCCTCCACTTT. The chain links TRBV28 to TRBJ1-6; unclear D gene. Germline loops: CDR1 MDHEN, CDR2 SYDVKM. There are 15 residues in the CDR3. Between the trimmed V and J ends, which lost 6 bases and 6 bases, there was a span of 15 bases.

The chain uses TRBV10-2 and TRBJ2-7; the D gene is possibly TRBD1 (5 bases). The CDR3 is 14 amino acids. The V end was cut by 10 bases, the J end by 5 bases, with 21 bases between. From germline, CDR1 is WSHSY and CDR2 SAAADI. DNA for the CDR3: TGCGCCACTGGCAAAGGGGCGAAAACGGACGAGCAGTACTTC. Translating it yields CATGKGAKTDEQYF.

The gene calls are TRBV30 and TRBJ1-3, with D perhaps TRBD1 (5 bases). The CDR3 is 13 amino acids. Trimming shortened V by 0 bases and J by 8 bases, and 11 bases separated the two germline ends. The germline gives CDR1 GTSNPN, CDR2 SVGIG (reference sequence). The CDR3 bases are TGTGCCTGGAGTGTATTGGGGCAGGACACCATATATTTT. Protein product: CAWSVLGQDTIYF.

The rearrangement joins TRBV7-6 to TRBJ2-5; possible D gene TRBD2, 6 bases. The CDR3 totals 15 residues. The V gene's germline CDR1 is SGHVS and CDR2 FNYEAQ. Trimming cost V 4 bases and J 5 bases, with 17 bases left between them. CDR3 amino acids: CASSSGPVRGETQYF. DNA of the CDR3: TGTGCCAGCAGCTCCGGACCAGTTCGGGGGGAGACCCAGTACTTC. Looking up the rest from reference TRBV7-6 and TRBJ2-5 gives the full variable domain: GAGVSQSPRYKVTKRGQDVALRCDPISGHVSLYWYRQALGQGPEFLTYFNYEAQQDKSGLPNDRFSAERPEGSISTLTIQRTEQRDSAMYRCASSSGPVRGETQYFGPGTRLLVL.

This clone was recorded a few times. This chain links TRBV9 with TRBJ2-7; 9 nucleotides match TRBD1. CDR1 and CDR2 (germline): SGDLS, YYNGEE. This CDR3 has 15 amino acids. J was trimmed by 1 base and V by 3 bases; bases with no gene match: 5. The CDR3 here is CASSAQGAPSYEQYF. The CDR3 DNA follows: TGTGCCAGCAGCGCACAGGGGGCGCCTTCCTACGAGCAGTACTTC.

V is TRBV6-2 or TRBV6-3 and J is TRBJ2-5, with TRBD2 matching over 8 bases. CDR3 length: 15 residues. Losses at the gene ends were 0 bases for V and 5 bases for J; bases not matched to a gene: 5. CDR1 is MNHEY and CDR2 is SVGEGT in the germline V gene. The CDR3 DNA sequence: TGTGCCAGCAGTTACTCAGGACTAGCCGGGGAGACCCAGTACTTC. Protein: CASSYSGLAGETQYF.

The gene calls are TRBV4-3 and TRBJ2-3; 12 nucleotides agree with TRBD2. Per the germline V gene, CDR1 is LGHNA and CDR2 is YSLEER. Germline trimming cut 0 bases from V and 1 base from J; bases unmatched to any gene: 8. This CDR3 has 19 amino acids. The CDR3 nucleotides are TGCGCCAGCAGCCAAGAAGGGCTAGCGGGGGGGCGGGGCACAGATACGCAGTATTTT. Its translation is CASSQEGLAGGRGTDTQYF.

The J gene is TRBJ1-1, the V gene TRBV19; 8 bases are shared with TRBD1. Trimming at V came to 3 bases and at J to 6 bases, leaving 3 bases not matched to a gene. Germline CDR1 is LNHDA and CDR2 is SQIVND (reference sequence). CDR3 size: 13 residues. CDR3 DNA sequence: TGTGCCAGTAGTATTACGGACAGGGCTGAAGCTTTCTTT. This gives the protein CASSITDRAEAFF.

The rearrangement links TRBV5-6 to TRBJ1-1; TRBD1 matches 9 bases. The CDR3 covers 13 residues. CDR1 is SGHDT and CDR2 is YYEEEE in the germline V gene. The V segment lost 0 bases and the J segment 10 bases; nucleotides outside the gene matches: 4. The CDR3 is CASSLVTGGVAFF. The CDR3 DNA is TGTGCCAGCAGCTTGGTTACAGGGGGCGTAGCTTTCTTT.

The chain is built from TRBV19 and TRBJ2-7; 7 bases are shared with TRBD1. CDR1 is LNHDA, CDR2 SQIVND, per germline (reference sequence). The CDR3 has 14 residues. With V trimmed by 9 bases and J by 0 bases, 8 bases remained unmatched. Here the CDR3 reads CASAGTVSSYEQYF. Written as DNA, the CDR3 is TGTGCCAGCGCCGGGACAGTGAGCTCCTACGAGCAGTACTTC.

The gene calls are TRBV6-1 and TRBJ2-7; TRBD2 agrees at 7 bases. CDR3 size: 14 residues. Trimming took 2 bases from V and 3 from J; bases not matched to a gene: 4. CDR1 and CDR2 (germline): MNHNS, SASEGT. The CDR3 coding sequence is TGTGCCAGCAGTGAAACCAGCGGGGACTACGAGCAGTACTTC. Residues: CASSETSGDYEQYF.

The genes are TRBV30 and TRBJ1-5; TRBD1 might be the D (5 bases). The CDR3 contains 13 residues. Trimming took off 0 bases at V and 7 bases at J, with 10 bases between the two ends. The germline gives CDR1 GTSNPN, CDR2 SVGIG (reference sequence). The CDR3 DNA follows: TGTGCCTGGAGTGTACAGGACCCCCAGCCCCAGCATTTT. It is translated as CAWSVQDPQPQHF.

This clone showed up just a few times. The chain has TRBV13 and TRBJ2-1, with TRBD2 matching 8 bases. Germline trimming cut 10 bases from V and 8 bases from J; bases unmatched to any gene: 13. The CDR3 runs 14 residues. Germline loops: CDR1 PRHDT, CDR2 FYEKMQ (reference sequence). CDR3 loop: CATQAGGASYEQFF. The CDR3 bases are TGTGCCACCCAGGCGGGGGGCGCCTCCTATGAGCAGTTCTTC.

The rearrangement links TRBV11-2 to TRBJ2-3, with 7 nucleotides matching TRBD1. CDR1 and CDR2 from the germline V gene are SGHAT and FQNNGV. There are 17 residues in the CDR3. The ends lost 2 bases at V and 3 bases at J; junction bases unmatched: 11. The CDR3, as DNA: TGTGCCAGCAGCTTAAGGACAGGTCCCCCATGGACAGATACGCAGTATTTT. Its translation is CASSLRTGPPWTDTQYF.

This chain connects TRBV28 to TRBJ1-2, with D unresolved. V was cut by 6 bases and J by 0 bases, with 11 bases left in between. Per the germline V gene, CDR1 is MDHEN and CDR2 is SYDVKM. This CDR3 spans 14 amino acids. CDR3: CASREGRTNYGYTF. CDR3 DNA: TGTGCCAGCAGGGAGGGCAGAACTAACTATGGCTACACCTTC.